This T cell receptor beta chain was sequenced during a study of T cell repertoires in cytomegalovirus infection. As for the study in general: Signatures in public TCR beta sequences pointed to both CMV infection and matching HLA type.

TCRdb re-analysed the reads in MiXCR, keeping a single row per CDR3 protein. The sample gives about 200,000 distinct CDR3 sequences, approximately 9.7% of which show up once; about 4.2% is in the top ten. Overall study findings and caveats: Individuals carrying CMV plus the relevant HLA were identified by cumulative frequency of public TCR beta families. CMV-specific TCR beta clonotypes restricted by HLA-C dominated the ex vivo response.

This clonotype was counted many times. Its antigen is not known. V lost 1 base to trimming and J lost 2 bases, with 9 bases between them. The V gene's germline CDR1 is SGHTA and CDR2 FQGNSA. The CDR3 spans 14 residues. This chain uses TRBV7-2 with TRBJ2-7; D is ambiguous. Source material: PBMCs. The clonotype originates from a human donor in good health (CMV status not recorded). Some clones in this sample may be carry-over from other donors' samples. CDR3 sequence (DNA): TGTGCCAGCAGCTTAGTTCCAGAAACCTACGAGCAGTACTTC. It is translated as CASSLVPETYEQYF.